The 12 T cell receptor beta chains below all came from one sample that was sequenced in a study of shared clonotypes between healthy human individuals. Clones were read by immunoSEQ multiplex PCR, and TCRdb kept only the in-frame ones, dropping some. Of fewer than 850,000 clones in the sample, about 92% were seen once. Sequences were obtained from memory CD8+ T cells from PBMCs. Specified subset: CD45RO+ cells pooled with CCR7-negative TemRA cells. Receptor source: a man younger than 35 in good health. Some clones in this sample may be carry-over from other donors' samples.

V is TRBV28 and J is TRBJ1-2; weak D call: TRBD1 (6 bases). Trimming took off 3 bases at V and 8 bases at J, with 13 bases between the two ends. Germline CDR1 reads MDHEN; CDR2 reads SYDVKM. This CDR3 has 13 amino acids. The CDR3 coding sequence is TGTGCCAGCAGTTTTGACAGGTTTAGCGGCTACACCTTC. Its translation: CASSFDRFSGYTF.

This clone was detected only a few times. The chain is built from TRBV27 and TRBJ2-7; D possibly uses TRBD1 or TRBD2 (5 bases each). Germline CDR1 and CDR2: MNHEY and SMNVEV (reference sequence). The CDR3 is made up of 14 amino acids. Deletions cut 6 bases from V and 2 bases from J, with 14 bases between. CDR3 DNA: TGTGCCAGCAGCGTAACCCTGGGGGCCTACGAGCAGTACTTC. Residues: CASSVTLGAYEQYF.

The chain recombines TRBV29-1 with TRBJ2-5, with D tentatively TRBD1 or TRBD2 (5 bases each). Germline lookup yields CDR1 SQVTM and CDR2 ANQGSEA. Trimming took 3 bases from V and 1 from J, leaving 18 bases between them. The length of the CDR3 is 16 residues. The CDR3 DNA sequence: TGCAGCGTTGACAGAGGGGCAGGTGGAAGCCAAGAGACCCAGTACTTC. This encodes CSVDRGAGGSQETQYF.

Regarding this clone: Other DNA sequences from this sample encode an identical CDR3 as well. V and J are TRBV2 and TRBJ2-5; 7 bases line up with TRBD2. Germline V gene data show CDR1 as SNHLY and CDR2 as FYNNEI. The V gene end was trimmed by 1 base and the J gene end by 5 bases; junction bases not matched to a gene: 4. The CDR3 is 14 residues long. Here the CDR3 DNA reads TGTGCCAGCAGTGAAGGCGGGAGAGGTGAGACCCAGTACTTC. This codes for CASSEGGRGETQYF.

This clone was seen more than once but under ten times. The chain combines TRBV5-1 with TRBJ1-1; D possibly corresponds to TRBD1 (5 bases). The germline CDR1 and CDR2 sequences are SGHRS and YFSETQ. With 6 bases removed from V and 0 bases from J, the gap between germline ends came to 9 bases. The CDR3 length is 13 residues. CDR3: CASNDRLNTEAFF. CDR3 nucleotide sequence: TGCGCCAGCAACGACAGACTGAACACTGAAGCTTTCTTT.

This chain joins TRBV6-6 and TRBJ2-3; D tentatively reads TRBD1 or TRBD2 (5 bases each). The CDR3 loop spans 14 amino acids. The V end lost 8 bases, the J end lost 0 bases, and 12 bases lay between the germline ends. Germline CDR1 is MNHNY and CDR2 is SVGAGI (reference sequence). The CDR3 loop is CASSGTTSTDTQYF. The CDR3 region has the DNA TGTGCCAGCTCAGGGACCACCAGCACAGATACGCAGTATTTT.

The CDR3 nucleotides are TGTGCCAGCAGCTCGGGCCTCGGGGGGGAGACCCAGTACTTC. Translation gives CASSSGLGGETQYF. The chain carries TRBV7-2 and TRBJ2-5; 7 nucleotides match TRBD2. Germline CDR1 and CDR2: SGHTA and FQGNSA. CDR3 length: 14 amino acids. V lost 4 bases and J lost 5; bases outside the gene matches: 7.

The chain has TRBV5-4 and TRBJ2-5; TRBD2 might be the D (7 bases). V shed 0 bases and J shed 5 bases, with 14 bases lying between them. CDR3 length equals 15 residues. Germline CDR1 and CDR2: SGHNT and YYREEE (reference sequence). The CDR3: CASSLGRGPYETQYF. DNA of the CDR3: TGTGCCAGCAGCTTGGGGCGGGGGCCATACGAGACCCAGTACTTC.

There are a few counts of this clone. The V gene is TRBV10-1, the J gene TRBJ1-1; D may be TRBD1 (6 bases). Germline CDR1 is WNHNN and CDR2 is SYGVQD (reference sequence). This CDR3 has 15 residues. Deletions cut 0 bases from V and 5 bases from J, with 13 bases between. CDR3 region: CASSESWAGDTEAFF. As DNA, the CDR3 is TGCGCCAGCAGTGAGTCGTGGGCAGGGGATACTGAAGCTTTCTTT.

The table lists this clone with a count of one. The V gene is TRBV30, the J gene TRBJ1-2, with D unclear. This CDR3 region has 13 residues. The V gene's germline CDR1 is GTSNPN and CDR2 SVGIG (reference sequence). The V end lost 0 bases, the J end lost 8 bases, and 13 bases lay between the germline ends. CDR3 protein: CAWSVSVQQGYTF. DNA of the CDR3: TGTGCCTGGAGTGTATCCGTTCAACAAGGCTACACCTTC.

As to this clone: Additional DNA sequences in this sample encode the identical CDR3. The chain couples TRBV6-5 to TRBJ1-1, with D perhaps matching TRBD1 (5 bases). The CDR3 is 13 residues long. Trimming took off 8 bases at V and 1 base at J, with 11 bases between the two ends. In germline, CDR1 is MNHEY, CDR2 SVGAGI. In DNA form, the CDR3 reads TGTGCCAGCCGTCCAGGGTCGAACACTGAAGCTTTCTTT. It translates to CASRPGSNTEAFF.

V gene TRBV5-1 combines with J gene TRBJ2-5; 7 positions match TRBD2. CDR1 is SGHRS and CDR2 is YFSETQ in the germline V gene. The CDR3 has 17 residues. V lost 0 bases and J lost 0; bases outside the gene matches: 8. As DNA, the CDR3 is TGCGCCAGCAGCTTGGGGGGCCTAGCGGCTCACCAAGAGACCCAGTACTTC. It codes for CASSLGGLAAHQETQYF. Together with reference TRBV5-1 and TRBJ2-5, the CDR3 gives the full variable domain: KAGVTQTPRYLIKTRGQQVTLSCSPISGHRSVSWYQQTPGQGLQFLFEYFSETQRNKGNFPGRFSGRQFSNSRSEMNVSTLELGDSALYLCASSLGGLAAHQETQYFGPGTRLLVL.